This is a list of T cell receptor beta chains from one sample in a study of CD8+ T cells in alopecia areata. The assay was immunoSEQ multiplex PCR, and TCRdb's table has in-frame clones only and misses some. The sample carries about 110,000 clones, almost 60% recorded once. Sequencing input: CD8+ T cells sorted from blood. The receptors shown here come from a human donor in good health. Both conserved end residues are part of each CDR3. D genes are given only for firm matches. The size entry is marked missing in some rows and otherwise reads once, few, many or a size class.

j_call: TRBJ2-5
clone_size: NA
v_call: TRBV9
d_call: TRBD2
cdr3_nt: TGTGCCAGCAGCGGCGGTAGCGGGGAGCAGACCCAGTACTTC
cdr3_aa: CASSGGSGEQTQYF

j_call: TRBJ2-3
clone_size: NA
v_call: TRBV4-1
d_call: NA
cdr3_nt: TGCGCCAGCAGCCAAGAAGGAGACATCACAGATACGCAGTATTTT
cdr3_aa: CASSQEGDITDTQYF

j_call: TRBJ1-2
clone_size: NA
v_call: TRBV7-9
d_call: TRBD1
cdr3_nt: TGTGCCAGCAGCTTCCCAGGGGGCGATGGCTACACCTTC
cdr3_aa: CASSFPGGDGYTF

j_call: TRBJ2-5
clone_size: NA
v_call: TRBV30
d_call: TRBD1
cdr3_nt: TGTGCCTGGCAAGGAGGGACAGGGGGCATCCAAGACCAAGAGACCCAGTACTTC
cdr3_aa: CAWQGGTGGIQDQETQYF

j_call: TRBJ2-3
clone_size: NA
v_call: TRBV7-9
d_call: NA
cdr3_nt: TGTGCCAGCAGCTCGGGAGAGGGTACGCAGTATTTT
cdr3_aa: CASSSGEGTQYF

j_call: TRBJ2-7
clone_size: NA
v_call: TRBV13
d_call: TRBD1
cdr3_nt: TGTGCCAGCAGCTTAGGCCAAGGACAGGGTATCGCCCAGTACTTC
cdr3_aa: CASSLGQGQGIAQYF

j_call: TRBJ2-7
clone_size: NA
v_call: TRBV7-9
d_call: TRBD1
cdr3_nt: TGTGCCAGCACCCAGAGAGGACAGGGGGGTTACGAGCAGTACTTC
cdr3_aa: CASTQRGQGGYEQYF

j_call: TRBJ2-5
clone_size: NA
v_call: TRBV7-9
d_call: TRBD2
cdr3_nt: TGTGCCAGCAGCGTCTCTCTAGCGGGGGGCCACCAAGAGACCCAGTACTTC
cdr3_aa: CASSVSLAGGHQETQYF

j_call: TRBJ1-1
clone_size: NA
v_call: TRBV5-4
d_call: NA
cdr3_nt: TGTGCCAGCAGCTTTGGGGGAAGCGGTGAAGCTTTCTTT
cdr3_aa: CASSFGGSGEAFF

j_call: TRBJ2-2
clone_size: NA
v_call: TRBV2
d_call: NA
cdr3_nt: TGTGCGATCACACGGGGGCCGAACACCGGGGAGCTGTTTTTT
cdr3_aa: CAITRGPNTGELFF

j_call: TRBJ2-3
clone_size: NA
v_call: TRBV9
d_call: TRBD2
cdr3_nt: TGTGCCAGCAGCGCGGGGGGGCCGGGAGATACGCAGTATTTT
cdr3_aa: CASSAGGPGDTQYF

j_call: TRBJ2-5
clone_size: NA
v_call: TRBV28
d_call: NA
cdr3_nt: TGTGCCAGCAGTTTTCTGCGAGAGACCCAGTACTTC
cdr3_aa: CASSFLRETQYF

j_call: TRBJ1-1
clone_size: NA
v_call: TRBV30
d_call: NA
cdr3_nt: TGTGCCTGGAGTGTCGCCTACGGGTCTGAAGCTTTCTTT
cdr3_aa: CAWSVAYGSEAFF

j_call: TRBJ2-7
clone_size: few
v_call: TRBV4-1
d_call: NA
cdr3_nt: TGCGCCAGCAGCCACCCAGGACAGCCCTCGGTCTCCTACGAGCAGTACTTC
cdr3_aa: CASSHPGQPSVSYEQYF

j_call: TRBJ2-7
clone_size: NA
v_call: TRBV13
d_call: NA
cdr3_nt: TGTGCCAGCAGCCCCCTGGACCACGAGCAGTACTTC
cdr3_aa: CASSPLDHEQYF